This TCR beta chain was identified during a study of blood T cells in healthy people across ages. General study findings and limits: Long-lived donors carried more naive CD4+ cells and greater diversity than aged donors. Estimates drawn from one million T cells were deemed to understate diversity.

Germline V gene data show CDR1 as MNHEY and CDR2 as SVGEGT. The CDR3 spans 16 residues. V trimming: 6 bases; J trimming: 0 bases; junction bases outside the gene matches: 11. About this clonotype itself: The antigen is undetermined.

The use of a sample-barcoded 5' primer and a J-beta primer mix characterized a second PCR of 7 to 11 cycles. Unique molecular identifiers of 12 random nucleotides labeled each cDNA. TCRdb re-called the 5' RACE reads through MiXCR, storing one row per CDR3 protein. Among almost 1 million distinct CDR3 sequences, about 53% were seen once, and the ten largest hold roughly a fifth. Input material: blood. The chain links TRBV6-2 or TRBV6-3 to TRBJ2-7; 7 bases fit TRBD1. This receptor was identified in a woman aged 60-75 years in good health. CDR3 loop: CASRTDGTDASYEQYF. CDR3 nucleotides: TGTGCCAGCAGAACCGATGGGACAGACGCCTCCTACGAGCAGTACTTC.